This T cell receptor (beta chain) was obtained from a study of a mutant IDH1 vaccine in newly diagnosed glioma. Whole-study context: Eight vaccine injections were given to patients in weeks 1, 3, 5, 7, 11, 15, 19 and 23. Vaccine dosing followed radiotherapy by 4-6 weeks, or accompanied temozolomide cycles. The earlier regimen, radiotherapy, temozolomide, or both, was most often both.

Assay used: immunoSEQ multiplex PCR; TCRdb lists only in-frame clones, some missing. The data show roughly 120,000 clones, around three quarters seen once. The time point: week 11, during vaccination. Topical imiquimod accompanied each vaccine dose, which consisted of 300 ug of mutant IDH1 20-mer peptide. The V and J ends lost 0 bases and 7 bases respectively, with 18 bases between them. This CDR3 is 16 amino acids long. Germline V CDR1 and CDR2: LGHNT, FRNRAP. Details on this clone: The antigen is undetermined.

The chain carries TRBV12-5 and TRBJ1-2; weak D call: TRBD1 (5 bases). This material consisted of PBMCs, taken from a glioma patient whose treatment included an IDH1 peptide vaccine. This receptor was identified in a man between 35 and 55 years old with glioma. As DNA, the CDR3 is TGTGCTAGTGGTTTGGTACTACCGATGGGGGGGATTGGCTACACCTTC. This encodes CASGLVLPMGGIGYTF. The whole variable domain, remainder taken from reference TRBV12-5 and TRBJ1-2, is DARVTQTPRHKVTEMGQEVTMRCQPILGHNTVFWYRQTMMQGLELLAYFRNRAPLDDSGMPKDRFSAEMPDATLATLKIQPSEPRDSAVYFCASGLVLPMGGIGYTFGSGTRLTVV.